A single sample gave rise to the 15 T cell receptor beta chains below, sequenced in a study of T cells in Graves' hyperthyroidism and ophthalmopathy. Amplified TCR beta CDR3 regions came from RNA transcripts. Initially, a first-round RT-PCR of the TCR CDR3 employed the HTBI primer set. TCRdb recomputed calls from the multiplex PCR reads with MiXCR, one row per CDR3 protein. The table has 500,000 or so distinct CDR3 sequences, 15% to 20% seen once. The sequencing sample was made of blood. The receptors originated from a woman in her late teens or twenties with Graves' ophthalmopathy.

This clonotype has ten or more counts. The V gene is TRBV3-1, the J gene TRBJ1-1; TRBD1 is a possible D gene (6 bases). The CDR3 totals 12 residues. The germline V and J ends were trimmed by 4 bases and 10 bases, with 13 bases remaining between them. Per germline, CDR1 LGHDT and CDR2 YNNKEL (reference sequence). CDR3 loop: CASSPDSWVAFF. The CDR3 bases are TGTGCCAGCAGCCCGGACAGCTGGGTAGCTTTCTTT.

The chain links TRBV4-1 to TRBJ2-2; D is unclear. CDR1 is MGHRA, CDR2 YSYEKL, per germline. Trimming pared 1 base from V and 7 bases from J, leaving 13 bases between. CDR3 length: 15 amino acids. CDR3 loop: CASSQAAPQFGELFF. In DNA, the CDR3 is TGCGCCAGCAGCCAAGCCGCGCCCCAGTTCGGGGAGCTGTTTTTT.

The chain uses TRBV12-3 or TRBV12-4 and TRBJ1-2, with unresolved D. The CDR3 has 15 amino acids. The V and J ends lost 7 bases and 3 bases respectively, with 18 bases between them. This CDR3 reads CASNQANQGDYGYTF. The DNA for the CDR3 is TGTGCCAGCAACCAAGCCAACCAAGGCGACTATGGCTACACCTTC.

Regarding this clonotype: Mismatch with germline at one junction end may stem from a read error. The genes are TRBV11-2 and TRBJ2-6, with D perhaps TRBD2 (5 bases). The CDR3 is made up of 15 amino acids. Germline V gene lookup returns CDR1 SGHAT and CDR2 FQNNGV. The CDR3 DNA reads as TGTGCCAGCAGCTCGGACTTCTCTGGGGTCAACGTCCTGACTTTC. Its protein product is CASSSDFSGVNVLTF.

This clonotype was observed at least ten times. The V call is TRBV28, the J call TRBJ1-5, with D tentatively TRBD1 (5 bases). The CDR3 loop spans 15 amino acids. The V gene lost 4 bases and the J gene lost 9 bases, with 19 bases spanning the gap. Looked up from germline, CDR1 is MDHEN and CDR2 is SYDVKM. The CDR3 loop is CASSYAFAGLVPQHF. The CDR3 coding sequence is TGTGCCAGCAGTTACGCTTTTGCGGGACTAGTGCCCCAGCATTTT.

This clonotype was counted many times. The chain combines TRBV7-8 with TRBJ2-3; 9 positions match TRBD1. The CDR3 sequence is 14 residues long. CDR1 SGHVS and CDR2 FQNEAQ come from the germline V gene. J gave up 6 bases and V 5 bases, and 6 bases lay outside the gene matches. DNA for the CDR3: TGTGCCAGCAGCAATCACAGGGGGCAGGATACGCAGTATTTT. Its translation: CASSNHRGQDTQYF.

This clonotype was recorded many times. The CDR3, as DNA: TGTGCCTGTAGGACAGGTATGAACACTGAAGCTTTCTTT. Translated: CACRTGMNTEAFF. The rearrangement links TRBV30 to TRBJ1-1; 7 bases match TRBD1. Germline CDR1 is GTSNPN and CDR2 is SVGIG (reference sequence). The CDR3 is 13 amino acids. The V and J ends lost 6 bases and 0 bases, in that order; junction bases with no gene match: 4. Supplemented by reference TRBV30 and TRBJ1-1, the full variable domain reads SQTIHQWPATLVQPVGSPLSLECTVEGTSNPNLYWYRQAAGRGLQLLFYSVGIGQISSEVPQNLSASRPQDRQFILSSKKLLLSDSGFYLCACRTGMNTEAFFGQGTRLTVV.

This clonotype was seen ten or more times. This rearrangement joins TRBV20-1 to TRBJ1-1; TRBD1 might be the D (5 bases). The CDR3 totals 12 residues. Germline V gene sequence: CDR1 DFQATT, CDR2 SNEGSKA (reference sequence). V was pared by 5 bases and J by 4 bases, with 11 bases between. Here the CDR3 reads CSAPSGGTEAFF. DNA for the CDR3: TGCAGTGCTCCCTCGGGGGGCACTGAAGCTTTCTTT.

In its sample, this clonotype was seen many times. The chain joins TRBV6-4 to TRBJ1-1; D may be TRBD1 (6 bases). The CDR3 consists of 13 residues. Per the germline V gene, CDR1 is MRHNA and CDR2 is SNTAGT. The V end was cut by 3 bases, the J end by 1 base, with 6 bases between. The CDR3 region has the DNA TGTGCCAGCAGTGAGGGGGCGAACACTGAAGCTTTCTTT. Residues: CASSEGANTEAFF.

In regard to this clonotype: The final CDR3 position lacks the conserved phenylalanine or tryptophan, pointing to a likely read error. V and J are TRBV5-6 and TRBJ1-1, with TRBD1 matching 7 bases. The CDR3 has 15 residues. With V trimmed by 4 bases and J by 6 bases, 12 bases remained unmatched. Per the germline V gene, CDR1 is SGHDT and CDR2 is YYEEEE. DNA for the CDR3: TGTGCCAGCAGCCCCGGACAGGAGAGTGTGGCTGAAGCTTTCCTT. Protein: CASSPGQESVAEAFL.

The chain carries TRBV28 and TRBJ1-6, with D tentatively TRBD1 (6 bases). V dropped 5 bases and J dropped 4 bases, with 12 bases sitting between them. Germline V CDR1 and CDR2: MDHEN, SYDVKM. There are 15 residues in the CDR3. Here the CDR3 reads CASSPGQSYNSPLHF. The CDR3 DNA reads as TGTGCCAGCAGTCCCGGACAGTCTTATAATTCACCCCTCCACTTT.

This clonotype has at least ten counts. The chain combines TRBV6-1 with TRBJ2-1; no clear D. The germline V gene encodes CDR1 MNHNS and CDR2 SASEGT. Between the trimmed V and J ends, which lost 6 bases and 8 bases, there was a span of 17 bases. The CDR3 is 14 amino acids. Here the CDR3 reads CASSYTGPGYEQFF. The CDR3 DNA follows: TGTGCCAGCAGCTATACCGGGCCGGGCTATGAGCAGTTCTTC.

The sample holds a few counts of this clonotype. The chain carries TRBV18 and TRBJ2-3; 9 nucleotides line up with TRBD2. Germline loops: CDR1 KGHSH, CDR2 LQKENI. The CDR3 runs to 16 residues. Unmatched junction bases numbered 4, after V lost 3 bases and J lost 0 bases. CDR3 nucleotide sequence: TGTGCCAGCTCACCTCAGCGGGGGGCTAGCACAGATACGCAGTATTTT. Translation: CASSPQRGASTDTQYF.

This clonotype was seen many times. V is TRBV6-5 and J is TRBJ2-1, with 9 nucleotides matching TRBD2. V shed 0 bases, J shed 4 bases, and the junction held 4 bases outside the gene matches. The CDR3 is 16 amino acids. Germline V gene data show CDR1 as MNHEY and CDR2 as SVGAGI. CDR3 DNA: TGTGCCAGCAGTTACTCGATTAGCGGGAGTTACAATGAGCAGTTCTTC. Protein: CASSYSISGSYNEQFF.

In its sample, this clonotype was seen a few times. The genes are TRBV6-5 and TRBJ1-1; D is unclear. Trimming left V 0 bases short and J 5 bases short, with 13 bases between. From germline, CDR1 is MNHEY and CDR2 SVGAGI. The CDR3 has 15 amino acids. CDR3 protein: CASSYSSVGLTEAFF. The CDR3 DNA reads TGTGCCAGCAGTTACTCGAGTGTAGGATTGACTGAAGCTTTCTTT.